These 19 T cell receptor beta chains originate from one sample sequenced in a study of human T cells and chemical hapten exposure. Using its own MiXCR run on the RACE reads, TCRdb lists one record per CDR3 protein. Of some 62,000 distinct CDR3 sequences detected, about 10% appear once; the ten largest clones hold less than 2.5%. Time point noted: patch test 3, about 24 weeks after DPC sensitization. This sample's treatment: therapeutic diphenylcyclopropenone sensitization with weekly scalp DPC. The specimen was whole blood, collected in connection with sensitization to the hapten diphenylcyclopropenone (DPC). These TCRs come from a woman aged 25 to 45 with alopecia areata. Some clones in this sample may be carry-over from other donors' samples.

This clonotype occurred many times. V gene TRBV4-1 combines with J gene TRBJ2-1, with 14 bases matching TRBD2. V shed 4 bases, J shed 12 bases, and the junction held 11 bases outside the gene matches. The germline V gene encodes CDR1 MGHRA and CDR2 YSYEKL. The CDR3 runs to 16 residues. The CDR3 DNA is TGCGCCAGCAGCCCGGGACTAGCGGGAGTAGTGTTTAGGCAGTTCTTC. Its translation: CASSPGLAGVVFRQFF.

The J gene is TRBJ1-5, the V gene TRBV6-2 or TRBV6-3, with 8 bases fitting TRBD1. Germline-derived CDR1 and CDR2 are MNHEY and SVGEGT. The CDR3 runs 16 residues. V lost 4 bases and J lost 2; bases outside the gene matches: 7. The CDR3 here is CASSLARTGRNQPQHF. CDR3 nucleotide sequence: TGTGCCAGCAGTTTGGCCCGGACAGGGCGCAATCAGCCCCAGCATTTT.

There are many counts of this clonotype. The chain has TRBV7-2 and TRBJ2-7, with TRBD2 matching over 7 bases. Unmatched junction bases numbered 13, after V lost 1 base and J lost 7 bases. This CDR3 is 16 amino acids long. The germline CDR1 and CDR2 sequences are SGHTA and FQGNSA. The CDR3 DNA reads as TGTGCCAGCAGCTTAGTTTGGTGGGAGGGCCGGAGGGAGCAGTACTTC. It codes for CASSLVWWEGRREQYF.

At least ten counts were recorded for this clonotype. The rearrangement uses TRBV2 and TRBJ2-1; D is unresolved. The V gene's germline CDR1 is SNHLY and CDR2 FYNNEI. CDR3 size: 10 residues. V lost 1 base to trimming and J lost 9 bases, with 1 base between them. The CDR3 nucleotides read TGTGCCAGCAGTGAAGTTGAGCAGTTCTTC. It yields the protein CASSEVEQFF. Full variable domain (rest looked up from reference TRBV2 and TRBJ2-1): EPEVTQTPSHQVTQMGQEVILRCVPISNHLYFYWYRQILGQKVEFLVSFYNNEISEKSEIFDDQFSVERPDGSNFTLKIRSTKLEDSAMYFCASSEVEQFFGPGTRLTVL.

V usage is TRBV6-1 and J usage is TRBJ1-5; D is unresolved. Trimming left V 9 bases short and J 2 bases short, with 11 bases between. This CDR3 has 13 amino acids. The germline V gene has CDR1 MNHNS and CDR2 SASEGT. The CDR3 DNA follows: TGTGCCAGTCGAAGGGTAGGCAATCAGCCCCAGCATTTT. Its protein product is CASRRVGNQPQHF.

A few counts support this clonotype. The chain is built from TRBV7-2 and TRBJ2-5; 7 bases line up with TRBD1. The junction had 8 bases not matched to a gene; V was cut back by 5 bases and J by 2 bases. The CDR3 runs 15 residues. Germline V gene sequence: CDR1 SGHTA, CDR2 FQGNSA. The CDR3 reads CASSLTGTAQETQYF. The CDR3 nucleotides are TGTGCCAGCAGCCTAACCGGGACAGCGCAAGAGACCCAGTACTTC.

The V call is TRBV4-1, the J call TRBJ1-6; tentative D call: TRBD1 (5 bases). CDR3 size: 16 residues. The V end lost 1 base, the J end lost 6 bases, and 13 bases lay between the germline ends. CDR1 and CDR2 (germline): MGHRA, YSYEKL. The CDR3 DNA sequence: TGCGCCAGCAGCCAAGTTAGCGCGGGGGGTAATTCACCCCTCCACTTT. This gives the protein CASSQVSAGGNSPLHF.

This clonotype was seen only a few times. This chain joins TRBV28 and TRBJ1-1, with 7 nucleotides matching TRBD1. The CDR3 spans 12 residues. CDR1 and CDR2 (germline): MDHEN, SYDVKM. Unmatched junction bases numbered 1, after V lost 8 bases and J lost 1 base. CDR3 sequence reads: CASGTANTEAFF. CDR3 nucleotide sequence: TGTGCCAGCGGGACAGCGAACACTGAAGCTTTCTTT.

This clonotype was observed many times. The genes are TRBV18 and TRBJ1-1; D is undetermined. This CDR3 has 12 residues. CDR1 and CDR2 from the germline V gene are KGHSH and LQKENI. The ends were cut back, 4 bases at V and 4 bases at J, with 7 bases in the middle. CDR3 amino acids: CASSQGPTEAFF. The CDR3 nucleotides read TGTGCCAGCTCACAGGGTCCCACTGAAGCTTTCTTT.

This chain's CDR3 is CASSSDSYEQYF. Written as DNA, the CDR3 is TGTGCCAGCAGCTCGGACAGCTACGAGCAGTACTTC. The rearrangement joins TRBV5-5 to TRBJ2-7; weak D call: TRBD1 (6 bases). Germline CDR1 reads SGHKS; CDR2 reads YYEKEE (reference sequence). This CDR3 region has 12 residues. With 3 bases removed from V and 3 bases from J, the gap between germline ends came to 7 bases.

This clonotype was detected a few times. V is TRBV28 and J is TRBJ2-7; D may be TRBD1 (6 bases). This CDR3 has 11 residues. The ends were cut back, 5 bases at V and 8 bases at J, with 10 bases in the middle. CDR1 and CDR2 from the germline V gene are MDHEN and SYDVKM. The CDR3 is CASSPGTKQYF. DNA for the CDR3: TGTGCCAGCAGTCCGGGGACAAAGCAGTACTTC.

Ten or more counts support this clonotype. V usage is TRBV18 and J usage is TRBJ2-7, with D tentatively TRBD1 or TRBD2 (5 bases each). V lost 6 bases and J 3 bases, leaving 15 bases between the germline ends. This CDR3 has 14 amino acids. The germline CDR1 and CDR2 sequences are KGHSH and LQKENI. The CDR3 loop reads CASSPGTGNYEQYF. In DNA, the CDR3 is TGTGCCAGCTCGCCCGGGACGGGAAACTACGAGCAGTACTTC.

The J gene is TRBJ1-1, the V gene TRBV20-1, with D maybe TRBD1 (5 bases). Between the trimmed V and J ends, which lost 3 bases and 5 bases, there was a span of 10 bases. This CDR3 region has 12 residues. The germline gives CDR1 DFQATT, CDR2 SNEGSKA (reference sequence). CDR3 protein: CSARAGRTEAFF. CDR3 in DNA: TGCAGTGCTAGGGCAGGGAGGACTGAAGCTTTCTTT.

This clonotype showed up many times. For the CDR3, the DNA is TGCAGTGCTAGGGATCCGGGACGATCCGTCTATGGCTACACCTTC. It specifies CSARDPGRSVYGYTF. The genes are TRBV20-1 and TRBJ1-2; possible D gene TRBD1, 5 bases. CDR1 DFQATT and CDR2 SNEGSKA come from the germline V gene (reference sequence). The CDR3 is 15 amino acids. Trimming removed 3 bases at V and 4 bases at J, with 18 bases between.

The genes are TRBV12-2 and TRBJ1-6. TRBV12-2 is a pseudogene segment. There are 15 residues in the CDR3. CDR3 sequence reads: CASLLRKPLSAPLHF. The CDR3, as DNA: TGTGCAAGTCTCCTCCGGAAACCGCTTTCAGCACCCCTCCACTTT.

This clonotype occurred many times. V usage is TRBV6-6 and J usage is TRBJ1-4, with D unresolved. CDR1 and CDR2 (germline): MNHNY, SVGAGI (reference sequence). Trimming pared 5 bases from V and 15 bases from J, leaving 16 bases between. The CDR3 covers 12 residues. This CDR3 reads CASSATGPPMFF. CDR3 sequence (DNA): TGTGCCAGCAGTGCTACCGGGCCCCCGATGTTTTTT.

The chain joins TRBV3-1 to TRBJ2-6; 9 bases are a match to TRBD1. V shed 4 bases and J 0 bases; nucleotides not matched to a gene: 7. Germline V CDR1 and CDR2: LGHDT, YNNKEL (reference sequence). The CDR3 loop spans 18 amino acids. In DNA, the CDR3 is TGTGCCAGCAGCCTGGGACAGGGCTTTGTCTCTGGGGCCAACGTCCTGACTTTC. It translates to CASSLGQGFVSGANVLTF.

This clonotype has ten or more counts. The chain combines TRBV7-2 with TRBJ1-2; D unresolved. The germline CDR1 and CDR2 sequences are SGHTA and FQGNSA. The CDR3 has 14 residues. Between the trimmed V and J ends, which lost 1 base and 3 bases, there was a span of 9 bases. This chain's CDR3 is CASSLGGEHYGYTF. The CDR3 nucleotides read TGTGCCAGCAGCTTAGGAGGAGAACACTATGGCTACACCTTC.

The V gene is TRBV29-1, the J gene TRBJ1-2; D remains ambiguous. CDR3 length equals 13 residues. Germline V gene lookup returns CDR1 SQVTM and CDR2 ANQGSEA. V lost 3 bases, J lost 4 bases, and 12 bases lay in between. DNA of the CDR3: TGCAGCGTTGATGAGGGAAGATCCTATGGCTACACCTTC. It translates to CSVDEGRSYGYTF.